Following are 10 T cell receptor beta chains from one sample sequenced in a study of radiotherapy plus CTLA-4 blockade in lung cancer. Sequenced by immunoSEQ multiplex PCR; TCRdb stores in-frame clones only, minus some. The data contain about 73,000 clones, around nine tenths of them singletons. The input for sequencing was peripheral blood, taken from a patient treated with radiotherapy plus ipilimumab. Receptors were obtained from a human donor with non-small cell lung cancer that progressed on radiotherapy plus ipilimumab.

V is TRBV9 and J is TRBJ2-1; unclear D gene. CDR3 length equals 13 residues. Trimming took 1 base from V and 7 from J, leaving 9 bases between them. The germline gives CDR1 SGDLS, CDR2 YYNGEE. CDR3 loop: CASSVSTSNEQFF. CDR3 bases: TGTGCCAGCAGCGTAAGTACGAGTAATGAGCAGTTCTTC.

The rearrangement links TRBV7-9 to TRBJ2-3; possibly TRBD1 for D (5 bases). CDR1 is SEHNR and CDR2 is FQNEAQ in the germline V gene (reference sequence). The CDR3 spans 15 residues. V lost 1 base, J lost 6 bases, and 14 bases lay in between. The chain's CDR3 is CASSLVSGSRDTQYF. The CDR3 DNA sequence: TGTGCCAGCAGCTTAGTTTCAGGGTCCCGGGATACGCAGTATTTT.

The rearrangement links TRBV7-9 to TRBJ2-1; 9 bases line up with TRBD1. Trimming removed 4 bases from V and 4 bases from J; junction bases left unmatched: 14. The CDR3 has 18 residues. The V gene's germline CDR1 is SEHNR and CDR2 FQNEAQ (reference sequence). The CDR3 reads CASSSTGEQGAFYNEQFF. The CDR3 DNA is TGTGCCAGCAGCTCGACAGGGGAACAGGGGGCATTTTACAATGAGCAGTTCTTC.

In this sample, this clone is hyperexpanded (1% or more). V and J are TRBV7-9 and TRBJ2-5; 7 positions agree with TRBD1. This CDR3 has 15 amino acids. Germline CDR1 SEHNR, CDR2 FQNEAQ (reference sequence). V lost 2 bases, J lost 3 bases, and 6 bases stayed unmatched. The CDR3 loop is CASSLTSDREETQYF. In DNA, the CDR3 is TGTGCCAGCAGCTTAACCTCAGACAGGGAAGAGACCCAGTACTTC.

Only one count was recorded for this clone. The V call is TRBV18, the J call TRBJ1-1; D gene unclear. V dropped 6 bases and J dropped 1 base, with 12 bases sitting between them. CDR3 size: 14 residues. Per germline, CDR1 KGHSH and CDR2 LQKENI. As DNA, the CDR3 is TGTGCCAGCTCGCCAGAGATGTGGAACACTGAAGCTTTCTTT. It yields the protein CASSPEMWNTEAFF.

This chain connects TRBV27 to TRBJ1-1, with D perhaps TRBD1 (5 bases). Trimming pared 3 bases from V and 4 bases from J, leaving 9 bases between. There are 13 residues in the CDR3. The germline gives CDR1 MNHEY, CDR2 SMNVEV (reference sequence). The CDR3 loop reads CASSLSGGTEAFF. The CDR3 region has the DNA TGTGCCAGCAGTTTGTCGGGGGGCACTGAAGCTTTCTTT.

This chain uses TRBV9 with TRBJ2-1, with 11 bases lining up with TRBD2. Looked up from germline, CDR1 is SGDLS and CDR2 is YYNGEE. The CDR3 has 16 residues. Trimming cost V 9 bases and J 0 bases; bases outside gene matches: 8. CDR3 amino acids: CATGTSGSSSYNEQFF. The CDR3 coding sequence is TGTGCCACCGGGACTAGCGGCTCAAGCTCCTACAATGAGCAGTTCTTC.

V is TRBV7-9 and J is TRBJ1-2; 7 bases line up with TRBD1. This CDR3 is 13 amino acids long. The V and J ends lost 6 bases and 3 bases, in that order; junction bases with no gene match: 4. Germline V gene lookup returns CDR1 SEHNR and CDR2 FQNEAQ (reference sequence). CDR3 DNA: TGTGCCAGCAGTCCCGGGACAGACTATGGCTACACCTTC. Translated: CASSPGTDYGYTF. Full variable domain (remainder filled in from reference TRBV7-9 and TRBJ1-2): DTGVSQNPRHKITKRGQNVTFRCDPISEHNRLYWYRQTLGQGPEFLTYFQNEAQLEKSRLLSDRFSAERPKGSFSTLEIQRTEQGDSAMYLCASSPGTDYGYTFGSGTRLTVV.

Concerning this clone: Other DNA sequences from this sample encode an identical CDR3 as well. The rearrangement uses TRBV11-2 and TRBJ1-1; D remains unclear. CDR1 and CDR2 (germline): SGHAT, FQNNGV. V lost 3 bases and J 1 base, leaving 6 bases between the germline ends. This CDR3 has 13 residues. CDR3 region: CASSLRENTEAFF. DNA of the CDR3: TGTGCCAGCAGCTTGAGGGAGAACACTGAAGCTTTCTTT.

This clone was counted once. The J gene is TRBJ2-7, the V gene TRBV5-1, with 7 bases that match TRBD1. J gave up 0 bases and V 2 bases, and 5 bases lay outside the gene matches. Germline CDR1 and CDR2: SGHRS and YFSETQ. CDR3 size: 15 residues. The CDR3 coding sequence is TGCGCCAGCAGCTTCGGGACAGAGATCTCCTACGAGCAGTACGTC. Its translation: CASSFGTEISYEQYV.